Below, one T cell receptor (beta chain) is given with its context. Trimming removed 7 bases at V and 1 base at J, with 10 bases between. CDR1 and CDR2 from the germline V gene are SNHLY and FYNNEI. There are 13 residues in the CDR3. The sample belongs to a study of shared clonotypes between healthy human individuals. The repertoire was sequenced with immunoSEQ multiplex PCR; TCRdb's copy has only in-frame clones and lacks some. The table has 2,500,000 or so clones, around 94% seen once. A CD45RA-negative memory subset and a CD45RA+ naive subset were separated from the CD4+ cells. This TCR came from a man aged 18 to 30 in good health. This sequence joins TRBV2 and TRBJ1-1, with D hard to call. Sequenced sample: naive CD4+ T cells sorted from blood. The subset is: CD45RA+ positively selected. The CDR3 sequence: CASTSNGNTEAFF. The CDR3 DNA reads TGTGCCAGCACTTCGAATGGGAACACTGAAGCTTTCTTT.